These 7 T cell receptor beta chains came from one sample sequenced in a study of blood T cell repertoires in COVID-19. Profiling relied on immunoSEQ multiplex PCR, and the TCRdb table lists in-frame clones only, not all of them. This sample has fewer than 150,000 clones, with approximately 86% found just once. The sample consisted of peripheral blood. Receptors originate from a woman aged 45-60 years who had recovered from COVID-19.

This clone is a singleton in its sample. The J gene is TRBJ1-5, the V gene TRBV27; no firm D call. The CDR3 length is 13 residues. Germline values: CDR1 MNHEY, CDR2 SMNVEV (reference sequence). Trimming removed 2 bases at V and 4 bases at J, with 6 bases between. CDR3 residues: CASSLKPNQPQHF. CDR3 bases: TGTGCCAGCAGTTTAAAGCCTAATCAGCCCCAGCATTTT.

The chain has TRBV7-8 and TRBJ2-5; maybe TRBD2 (7 bases). Trimming left V 3 bases short and J 5 bases short, with 16 bases between. Germline V CDR1 and CDR2: SGHVS, FQNEAQ. This CDR3 has 15 amino acids. This CDR3 is CASSFWLGGEETQYF. Here the CDR3 DNA reads TGTGCCAGCAGCTTCTGGTTAGGGGGGGAGGAGACCCAGTACTTC.

Turning to this clone: Within the sample, other DNA sequences also encode this same CDR3. V is TRBV5-1 and J is TRBJ2-5; 8 bases align to TRBD2. J gave up 5 bases and V 0 bases, and 6 bases lay outside the gene matches. The CDR3 is made up of 15 amino acids. Looked up from germline, CDR1 is SGHRS and CDR2 is YFSETQ. The CDR3 DNA reads as TGCGCCAGCAGCTTGGTAGGCCTAGCGGGCGAGACCCAGTACTTC. Protein sequence: CASSLVGLAGETQYF. Variable domain in full (rest from reference TRBV5-1 and TRBJ2-5): KAGVTQTPRYLIKTRGQQVTLSCSPISGHRSVSWYQQTPGQGLQFLFEYFSETQRNKGNFPGRFSGRQFSNSRSEMNVSTLELGDSALYLCASSLVGLAGETQYFGPGTRLLVL.

The chain is built from TRBV3-1 (or the pseudogene TRBV3-2) and TRBJ1-3; D gene uncertain. V was shortened by 4 bases and J by 0 bases, with 10 bases between the two germline ends. This CDR3 is built from 15 residues. Germline assignment: CDR1 LGHDT and CDR2 YNNKEL (reference sequence). The CDR3 DNA reads as TGTGCCAGCAGCCGAACCCCGGGCTCTGGAAACACCATATATTTT. Amino acid sequence: CASSRTPGSGNTIYF.

The chain is built from TRBV5-5 and TRBJ1-2; 8 positions match TRBD1. V was clipped by 1 base and J by 5 bases; unmatched bases: 7. Germline CDR1 SGHKS, CDR2 YYEKEE (reference sequence). The length of the CDR3 is 15 residues. CDR3 in DNA: TGTGCCAGCAGCTTGATGGACAGGGAAAGGTATGGCTACACCTTC. Protein sequence: CASSLMDRERYGYTF.

J is TRBJ2-3 and V is TRBV6-6; 12 nucleotides line up with TRBD2. The CDR3 totals 17 residues. V lost 5 bases and J lost 5; bases outside the gene matches: 11. Per germline, CDR1 MNHNY and CDR2 SVGAGI (reference sequence). CDR3 in DNA: TGTGCCAGCAGTCCCTGGCTAGCGGGAGGGCCGGGAGATACGCAGTATTTT. Its protein is CASSPWLAGGPGDTQYF.

The chain has TRBV7-9 and TRBJ1-1; 7 bases agree with TRBD1. Trimming removed 6 bases from V and 5 bases from J; junction bases left unmatched: 9. The germline V gene encodes CDR1 SEHNR and CDR2 FQNEAQ (reference sequence). There are 14 residues in the CDR3. The CDR3, as DNA: TGTGCCAGCAGTGCGGTAACAGGGGTAACTGAAGCTTTCTTT. It codes for CASSAVTGVTEAFF.